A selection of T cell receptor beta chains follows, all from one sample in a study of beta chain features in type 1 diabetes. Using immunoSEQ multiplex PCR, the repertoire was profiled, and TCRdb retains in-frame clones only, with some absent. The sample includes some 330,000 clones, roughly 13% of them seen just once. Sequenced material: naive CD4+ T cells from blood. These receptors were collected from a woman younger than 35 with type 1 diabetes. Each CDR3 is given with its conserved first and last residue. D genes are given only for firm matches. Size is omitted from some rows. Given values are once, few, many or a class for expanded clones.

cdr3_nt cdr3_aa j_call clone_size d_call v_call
TGCAGCGCGGGGACTATCCTAACAGATACGCAGTATTTT CSAGTILTDTQYF TRBJ2-3 - TRBD2 TRBV29-1
TGTGCCAGTAGTATCGGTTCACTCTCCCGGCAAGAGACCCAGTACTTC CASSIGSLSRQETQYF TRBJ2-5 - - TRBV19
TGCGCCAGCAGTCGGTCAGGAGGGGAAAAACTGTTTTTT CASSRSGGEKLFF TRBJ1-4 many - TRBV23-1
TGTGCCAGCAGACCCTCTAGCGGGAGGATAACAACCGGGGAGCTGTTTTTT CASRPSSGRITTGELFF TRBJ2-2 - TRBD2 TRBV7-9
TGTGCCAGCTCTCGGGACAGAATGGACATTCAGTACTTC CASSRDRMDIQYF TRBJ2-4 few TRBD1 TRBV6-5
TGTGCCAGCAGCGTAGGAGGGCGGACGGTGACAGGCTACACCTTC CASSVGGRTVTGYTF TRBJ1-2 few - TRBV9
TGTGCCAGCAGTGTACAGGCCTACGAGCAGTACTTC CASSVQAYEQYF TRBJ2-7 - - TRBV2
TGTGCCAGCAGCCCGACCCGGGAGACGGGGAATGAGCAGTTCTTC CASSPTRETGNEQFF TRBJ2-1 - - TRBV7-3
TGTGCCAGCAGTCTTACGGGACTACGAAAAATCAAAAACATTCAGTACTTC CASSLTGLRKIKNIQYF TRBJ2-4 few TRBD2 TRBV28
TGCAGCGTCGCCCTATTAGCGGGGGTTTATGAGCAGTTCTTC CSVALLAGVYEQFF TRBJ2-1 - TRBD2 TRBV29-1
TGCGCCAGCAGCTTGGACAGTGGCACTGAAGCTTTCTTT CASSLDSGTEAFF TRBJ1-1 few - TRBV5-1